This TCR beta chain was found in a study of T cells in tuberculosis. This CDR3 is built from 17 residues. Germline CDR1 reads SGHNT; CDR2 reads YYREEE (reference sequence). Libraries were prepared by immunoSEQ multiplex PCR; TCRdb keeps only in-frame clonotypes and omits some of them. The data show 37,000 or so clones, 90% to 95% seen once. General observations from the study: The TCR-beta difference was not significant; alpha differences partly reflected length.

Of note for this clone: Its target is not known. A junction end diverges from the germline sequence, so it may reflect a read error.

The V and J genes are TRBV5-4 and TRBJ2-3, with 8 bases identical to TRBD2. Sequencing was done on a sample of PBMCs. The clonotype comes from a donor aged 10 to 29 with latent tuberculosis or without tuberculosis infection. Some clones in this sample may be carry-over from other donors' samples. The CDR3 spells CASSLDGSGGTPITQYF. The CDR3 nucleotides are TGTGCCAGTAGCTTGGATGGGAGCGGGGGCACACCTATTACGCAGTATTTT. Combining the CDR3 with reference TRBV5-4 and TRBJ2-3 gives the whole variable domain ETGVTQSPTHLIKTRGQQVTLRCSSQSGHNTVSWYQQALGQGPQFIFQYYREEENGRGNFPPRFSGLQFPNYSSELNVNALELDDSALYLCASSLDGSGGTPITQYFGPGTRLTVL.